These 6 T cell receptor beta chains were all obtained from the same sample, sequenced in a study of T-cell reconstitution after alpha-beta-depleted transplantation in children. Molecular barcoding with unique molecular identifiers was used for the TCRbeta library. TCRdb independently ran MiXCR on the PCR reads; one entry per CDR3 protein. Of 250,000 to 350,000 distinct CDR3 sequences in the sample, 9.9% are singletons; the top ten hold 10%. The source material was PBMCs from the stem cell graft donor, sampled from the stem cell graft. Every receptor here comes from a human donor who donated a stem cell graft to a child with SCID.

This clonotype was detected only a few times. V and J are TRBV5-8 and TRBJ2-7; TRBD2 matches 8 bases. The CDR3 extends over 15 amino acids. V gave up 5 bases and J gave up 2 bases; unmatched junction bases: 9. Germline-derived CDR1 and CDR2 are SGHTS and YDEGEE. The CDR3 loop is CASSLVLADTYEQYF. CDR3 sequence (DNA): TGTGCCAGCAGTCTGGTACTAGCGGATACCTACGAGCAGTACTTC.

This clonotype was detected only a few times. This rearrangement joins TRBV12-3 or TRBV12-4 to TRBJ2-3; 9 positions match TRBD2. This CDR3 has 13 amino acids. V lost 7 bases and J lost 6; bases outside the gene matches: 5. CDR3 sequence reads: CASILAGADTQYF. In nucleotides, the CDR3 is TGTGCCAGCATATTAGCGGGGGCCGATACGCAGTATTTT.

This clonotype was seen many times. The rearrangement uses TRBV12-3 or TRBV12-4 and TRBJ2-1, with a tentative D call TRBD2 (5 bases). The CDR3 has 16 residues. V was cut by 6 bases and J by 0 bases, with 15 bases left in between. The CDR3 nucleotides read TGTGCCAGCAGCCCTCCTGGACTCGACTCCTACAATGAGCAGTTCTTC. It yields the protein CASSPPGLDSYNEQFF.

This clonotype was seen a handful of times. The chain employs TRBV4-1 and TRBJ2-1, with a possible D match to TRBD2 (6 bases). Trimming removed 2 bases from V and 6 bases from J, with 20 bases in between. Germline-derived CDR1 and CDR2 are MGHRA and YSYEKL. This CDR3 has 17 residues. Here the CDR3 reads CASSQLLLAEGSNEQFF. As DNA, the CDR3 is TGCGCCAGCAGCCAATTATTACTGGCGGAGGGGTCCAATGAGCAGTTCTTC.

The rearrangement links TRBV5-1 to TRBJ2-7, with TRBD2 matching 11 bases. Germline V lookup: CDR1 SGHRS, CDR2 YFSETQ. V was pared by 1 base and J by 2 bases, with 14 bases of the junction left unmatched. There are 19 residues in the CDR3. CDR3 in DNA: TGCGCCAGCAGCTTGTTACCCTATCCGACTAGCGGGGTTACCTACGAGCAGTACTTC. Its translation: CASSLLPYPTSGVTYEQYF.

The rearrangement uses TRBV5-6 and TRBJ2-7; possibly TRBD1 for D (6 bases). This CDR3 is built from 15 residues. With 0 bases removed from V and 0 bases from J, the gap between germline ends came to 10 bases. Germline assignment: CDR1 SGHDT and CDR2 YYEEEE. For the CDR3, the DNA is TGTGCCAGCAGCTTGGTCACAGGGCCCTCCTACGAGCAGTACTTC. Amino acids: CASSLVTGPSYEQYF.